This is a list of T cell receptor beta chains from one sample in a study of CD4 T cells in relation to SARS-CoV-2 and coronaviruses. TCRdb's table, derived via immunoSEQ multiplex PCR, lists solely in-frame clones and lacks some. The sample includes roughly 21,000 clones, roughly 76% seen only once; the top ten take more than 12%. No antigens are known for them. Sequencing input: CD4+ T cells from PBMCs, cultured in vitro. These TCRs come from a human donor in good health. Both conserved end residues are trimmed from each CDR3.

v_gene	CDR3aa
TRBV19	ASSPGQESAF
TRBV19	ASSIQGSDTQY
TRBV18	ASSGGIDTGELF
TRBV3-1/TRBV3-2	ASSQGGGLGQPQH
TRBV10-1	ASSESGGRGDTQY
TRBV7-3	ASSLSTQPVPGELF
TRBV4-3	ASSQGGRGYEQY
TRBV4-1	ASSQVDRNAYGYT
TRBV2	ASSVGGWNTEAF
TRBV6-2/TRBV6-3	ASSPIQEGDTQY
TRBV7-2	ASSLGVLEGNTIY
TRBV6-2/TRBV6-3	ASSFGPYNEQF
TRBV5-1	ASSSSSGGRSYEQY
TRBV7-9	ASSFLSRDLQANVLT
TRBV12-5	ASGLDLPGAREIQY
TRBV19	ASSIFRDPSDEQF
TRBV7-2	ASSPEGLRGNEQF